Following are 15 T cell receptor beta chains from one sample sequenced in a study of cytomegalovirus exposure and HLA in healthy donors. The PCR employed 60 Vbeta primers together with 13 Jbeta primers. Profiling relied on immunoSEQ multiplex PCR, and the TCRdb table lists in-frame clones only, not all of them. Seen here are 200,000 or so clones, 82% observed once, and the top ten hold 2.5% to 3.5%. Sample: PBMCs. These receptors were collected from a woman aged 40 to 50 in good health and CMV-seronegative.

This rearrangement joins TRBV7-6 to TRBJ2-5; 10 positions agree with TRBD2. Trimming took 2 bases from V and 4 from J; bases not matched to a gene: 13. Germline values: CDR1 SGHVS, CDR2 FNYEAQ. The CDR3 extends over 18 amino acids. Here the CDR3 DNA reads TGTGCCAGCAGCTTAAAGTCGGTAGCGGGAGGCCGGCGAGAGACCCAGTACTTC. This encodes CASSLKSVAGGRRETQYF.

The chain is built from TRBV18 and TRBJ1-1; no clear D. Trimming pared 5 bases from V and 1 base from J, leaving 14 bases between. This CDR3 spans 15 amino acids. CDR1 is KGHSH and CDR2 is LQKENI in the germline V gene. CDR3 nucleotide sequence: TGTGCCAGCTCAGCGGGCAAGCGCTCGAACACTGAAGCTTTCTTT. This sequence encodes CASSAGKRSNTEAFF.

CDR3 nucleotide sequence: TGTGCCAGCTCGCGGAATGAGGGCTTAGGCGGGGAGCTGTTTTTT. Protein: CASSRNEGLGGELFF. V gene TRBV18 combines with J gene TRBJ2-2; D possibly corresponds to TRBD2 (5 bases). This CDR3 has 15 amino acids. Germline CDR1 reads KGHSH; CDR2 reads LQKENI. V was pared by 6 bases and J by 7 bases, with 18 bases between. The variable domain in full, with the rest retrieved from reference TRBV18 and TRBJ2-2, is NAGVMQNPRHLVRRRGQEARLRCSPMKGHSHVYWYRQLPEEGLKFMVYLQKENIIDESGMPKERFSAEFPKEGPSILRIQQVVRGDSAAYFCASSRNEGLGGELFFGEGSRLTVL.

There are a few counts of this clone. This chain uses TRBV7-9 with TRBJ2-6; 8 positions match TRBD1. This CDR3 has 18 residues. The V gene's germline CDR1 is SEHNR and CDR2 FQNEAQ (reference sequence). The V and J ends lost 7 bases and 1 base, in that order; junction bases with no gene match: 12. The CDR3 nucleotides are TGTGCCAGCACTACGACCAGGACAGGGACTTCTGGGGCCAACGTCCTGACTTTC. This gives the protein CASTTTRTGTSGANVLTF.

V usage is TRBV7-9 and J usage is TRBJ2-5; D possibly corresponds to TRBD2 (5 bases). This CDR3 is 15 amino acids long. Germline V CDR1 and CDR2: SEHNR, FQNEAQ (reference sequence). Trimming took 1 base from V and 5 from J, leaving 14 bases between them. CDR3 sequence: CASSLERRGLETQYF. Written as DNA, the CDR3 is TGTGCCAGCAGCTTAGAGAGACGGGGTCTGGAGACCCAGTACTTC.

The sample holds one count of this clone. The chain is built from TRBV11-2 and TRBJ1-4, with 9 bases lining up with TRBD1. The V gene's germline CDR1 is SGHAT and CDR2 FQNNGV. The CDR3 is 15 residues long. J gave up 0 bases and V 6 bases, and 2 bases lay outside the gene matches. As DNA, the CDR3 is TGTGCCAGCAGGAGACAGGGGGCAACTAATGAAAAACTGTTTTTT. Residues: CASRRQGATNEKLFF.

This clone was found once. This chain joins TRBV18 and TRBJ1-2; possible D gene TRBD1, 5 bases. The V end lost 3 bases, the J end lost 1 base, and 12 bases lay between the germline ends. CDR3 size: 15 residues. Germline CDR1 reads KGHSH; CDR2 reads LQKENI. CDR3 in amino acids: CASSPPGGINYGYTF. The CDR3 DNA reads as TGTGCCAGCTCACCTCCGGGGGGGATTAACTATGGCTACACCTTC.

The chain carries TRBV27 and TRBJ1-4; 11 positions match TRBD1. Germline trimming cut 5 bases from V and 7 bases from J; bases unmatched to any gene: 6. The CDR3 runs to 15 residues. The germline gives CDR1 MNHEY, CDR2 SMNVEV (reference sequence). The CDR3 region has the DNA TGTGCCAGCAGTACACCGGGACAGGGGGTTGAAAAACTGTTTTTT. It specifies CASSTPGQGVEKLFF.

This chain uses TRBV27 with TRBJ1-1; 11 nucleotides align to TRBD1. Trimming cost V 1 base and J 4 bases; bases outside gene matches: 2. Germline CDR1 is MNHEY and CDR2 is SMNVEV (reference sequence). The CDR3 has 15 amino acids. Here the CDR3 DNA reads TGTGCCAGCAGTTTATTAGGGACAGGGGGCACTGAAGCTTTCTTT. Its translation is CASSLLGTGGTEAFF.

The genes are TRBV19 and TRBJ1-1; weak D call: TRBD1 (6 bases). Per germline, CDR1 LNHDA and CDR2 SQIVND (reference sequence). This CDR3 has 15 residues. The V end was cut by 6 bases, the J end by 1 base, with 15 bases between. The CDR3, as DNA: TGTGCCAGTAGAGGGGGAAGGGGCGGGAACACTGAAGCTTTCTTT. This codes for CASRGGRGGNTEAFF.

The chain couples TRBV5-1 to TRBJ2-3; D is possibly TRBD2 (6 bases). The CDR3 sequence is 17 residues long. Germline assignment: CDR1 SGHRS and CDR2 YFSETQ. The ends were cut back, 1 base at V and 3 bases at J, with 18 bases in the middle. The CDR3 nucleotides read TGCGCCAGCAGCTTGCTGGTTTCTTCTGGGGGGACAGATACGCAGTATTTT. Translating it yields CASSLLVSSGGTDTQYF.

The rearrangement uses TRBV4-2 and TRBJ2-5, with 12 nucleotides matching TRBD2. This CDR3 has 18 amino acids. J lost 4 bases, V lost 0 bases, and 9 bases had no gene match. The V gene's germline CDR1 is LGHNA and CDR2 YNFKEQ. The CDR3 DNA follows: TGTGCCAGCAGCCAAGATCTACTAGCGGGAGGTTCCCCAGAGACCCAGTACTTC. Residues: CASSQDLLAGGSPETQYF.

The CDR3 coding sequence is TGTGCCATCAGTGAACCAAGCGACAGAAGCACAGATACGCAGTATTTT. It yields the protein CAISEPSDRSTDTQYF. V is TRBV10-3 and J is TRBJ2-3; weak D call: TRBD1 (5 bases). The length of the CDR3 is 16 residues. Trimming shortened V by 3 bases and J by 0 bases, and 13 bases separated the two germline ends. Per the germline V gene, CDR1 is ENHRY and CDR2 is SYGVKD.

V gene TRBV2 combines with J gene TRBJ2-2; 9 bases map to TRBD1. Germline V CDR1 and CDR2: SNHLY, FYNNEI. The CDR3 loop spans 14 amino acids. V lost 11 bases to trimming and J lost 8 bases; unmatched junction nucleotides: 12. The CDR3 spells CASEGGQGPGELFF. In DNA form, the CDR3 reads TGTGCCTCCGAAGGGGGACAGGGACCGGGGGAGCTGTTTTTT.

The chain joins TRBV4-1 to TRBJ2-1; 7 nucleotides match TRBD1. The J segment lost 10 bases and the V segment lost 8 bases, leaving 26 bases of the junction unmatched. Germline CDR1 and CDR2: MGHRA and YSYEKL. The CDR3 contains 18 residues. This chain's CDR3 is CASLQPSGLQGQRNEQFF. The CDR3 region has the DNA TGCGCCAGCCTCCAACCGTCGGGATTGCAGGGACAGCGGAACGAGCAGTTCTTC.